This TCR beta chain was documented in a study of shared clonotypes between healthy human individuals. Points from the study as a whole: Even with large depth, rarefaction showed that sorted-subset sequencing was incomplete. The study found lower generation probabilities in non-shared clonotypes than in those shared by all four donors.

CDR3 length equals 16 residues. V dropped 4 bases and J dropped 5; count of bases not matched to a gene: 9. Germline assignment: CDR1 SGHRS and CDR2 YFSETQ. Per the original data handling: Because ImmunoSEQ provided only junction sequences with no quality scores, the filtering differed. Profiling relied on immunoSEQ multiplex PCR, and the TCRdb table lists in-frame clones only, not all of them. V and J calls and clone size follow that table, whereas D and trimming were derived from the DNA. In the table there are about 2.4 million clones, just over 90% of which are singletons. About this clone itself: Antigen unknown.

The V gene is TRBV5-1, the J gene TRBJ2-2, with 9 bases lining up with TRBD2. The sequence derives from a man between 18 and 35 years old in good health. Sequencing input: naive CD4+ T cells sorted from blood. Subset specified: CD45RA+ positively selected. CDR3 loop: CASSLGLASQTGELFF. The DNA for the CDR3 is TGCGCCAGCAGCCTCGGACTAGCGAGTCAAACCGGGGAGCTGTTTTTT. Supplemented by reference TRBV5-1 and TRBJ2-2, the full variable domain reads KAGVTQTPRYLIKTRGQQVTLSCSPISGHRSVSWYQQTPGQGLQFLFEYFSETQRNKGNFPGRFSGRQFSNSRSEMNVSTLELGDSALYLCASSLGLASQTGELFFGEGSRLTVL.